These T cell receptor beta chains were read from a single sample in a study of T cell responses to AZD1222 COVID-19 vaccine. The data were produced by immunoSEQ multiplex PCR, yet TCRdb's version contains in-frame clones alone and is incomplete. This table holds under 150,000 clones, about 91% found once. Source: peripheral blood, taken 28 days after the second AZD1222 dose. The source of these receptors is an adult who received the AZD1222 COVID-19 vaccine. Both conserved end residues are part of each CDR3. The D gene is left open where the match is weak. The size of a clone is reported for some rows only, either as once, few or many, or as a class for expanded clones.

J: TRBJ2-5
size: few
V: TRBV4-2
D: -
length: 15
CDR3: CASSQDVGGQETQYF
DNA: TGTGCCAGCAGCCAAGATGTGGGCGGGCAAGAGACCCAGTACTTC

J: TRBJ1-1
size: -
V: TRBV12-3/TRBV12-4
D: -
length: 13
CDR3: CASSLGVNTEAFF
DNA: TGTGCCAGCAGTTTAGGGGTGAACACTGAAGCTTTCTTT

J: TRBJ2-1
size: -
V: TRBV29-1
D: -
length: 11
CDR3: CSVAISREQFF
DNA: TGCAGCGTTGCAATCTCCAGGGAGCAGTTCTTC

J: TRBJ1-1
size: -
V: TRBV29-1
D: -
length: 13
CDR3: CSVSTYDEAEAFF
DNA: TGCAGCGTCTCGACCTATGACGAGGCTGAAGCTTTCTTT

J: TRBJ2-3
size: -
V: TRBV5-1
D: -
length: 16
CDR3: CASSLGIASSTDTQYF
DNA: TGCGCCAGCAGCTTGGGTATCGCTTCTAGCACAGATACGCAGTATTTT

J: TRBJ1-1
size: once
V: TRBV7-9
D: -
length: 12
CDR3: CASSPTLPEAFF
DNA: TGTGCCAGCAGCCCCACTCTCCCTGAAGCTTTCTTT

J: TRBJ1-2
size: few
V: TRBV18
D: TRBD1
length: 14
CDR3: CASSPQGEDYGYTF
DNA: TGTGCCAGCTCACCCCAGGGGGAGGACTATGGCTACACCTTC

J: TRBJ1-3
size: -
V: TRBV14
D: -
length: 15
CDR3: CASSPRTVRGNTIYF
DNA: TGTGCCAGCAGCCCGCGGACGGTCCGTGGAAACACCATATATTTT

J: TRBJ1-1
size: -
V: TRBV12-3/TRBV12-4
D: -
length: 13
CDR3: CASRPTENTEAFF
DNA: TGTGCCAGCAGACCAACAGAGAACACTGAAGCTTTCTTT

J: TRBJ1-2
size: -
V: TRBV24-1
D: TRBD1
length: 14
CDR3: CATSDRWDRETYTF
DNA: TGTGCCACCAGTGACCGTTGGGACAGGGAGACCTACACCTTC

J: TRBJ1-3
size: -
V: TRBV5-1
D: TRBD1
length: 14
CDR3: CASSLAEGANTIYF
DNA: TGCGCCAGCAGCTTGGCAGAGGGGGCAAACACCATATATTTT

J: TRBJ2-3
size: -
V: TRBV9
D: -
length: 14
CDR3: CASSVEKFTDTQYF
DNA: TGTGCCAGCAGCGTAGAAAAGTTCACAGATACGCAGTATTTT

J: TRBJ2-1
size: -
V: TRBV4-1
D: -
length: 16
CDR3: CASSQGRARGANEQFF
DNA: TGCGCCAGCAGCCAAGGTAGAGCTCGCGGAGCCAATGAGCAGTTCTTC

J: TRBJ2-3
size: -
V: TRBV12-3/TRBV12-4
D: -
length: 13
CDR3: CASRNSHTDTQYF
DNA: TGTGCCAGCAGAAACAGCCACACAGATACGCAGTATTTT

J: TRBJ1-4
size: -
V: TRBV7-4
D: -
length: 16
CDR3: CASSLVGRGENEKLFF
DNA: TGTGCCAGCAGCTTAGTGGGTAGGGGGGAAAATGAAAAACTGTTTTTT

J: TRBJ2-1
size: -
V: TRBV4-1
D: -
length: 16
CDR3: CASSPGVGQVYNEQFF
DNA: TGCGCCAGCAGCCCAGGGGTTGGGCAGGTGTACAATGAGCAGTTCTTC

J: TRBJ1-5
size: -
V: TRBV6-2/TRBV6-3
D: -
length: 14
CDR3: CASSQASRNQPQHF
DNA: TGTGCCAGCAGCCAGGCCTCGCGGAATCAGCCCCAGCATTTT

J: TRBJ2-1
size: -
V: TRBV15
D: TRBD2
length: 18
CDR3: CATSTQPLKTGGAFGQFF
DNA: TGTGCCACCAGCACACAACCCTTAAAAACGGGGGGTGCCTTTGGGCAGTTCTTC

J: TRBJ2-2
size: -
V: TRBV7-8
D: -
length: 14
CDR3: CASRVQEGTGELFF
DNA: TGTGCCAGCCGGGTGCAGGAGGGCACCGGGGAGCTGTTTTTT

J: TRBJ1-2
size: -
V: TRBV28
D: -
length: 13
CDR3: CASREPGPSLYTF
DNA: TGTGCCAGCAGAGAACCGGGACCATCTTTGTACACCTTC

J: TRBJ1-2
size: -
V: TRBV7-9
D: TRBD1
length: 16
CDR3: CASSLVGQEVIRGYTF
DNA: TGTGCCAGCAGCTTAGTAGGACAGGAGGTGATAAGGGGCTACACCTTC

J: TRBJ2-7
size: -
V: TRBV5-8
D: TRBD2
length: 15
CDR3: CASSRRLAGGGEQYF
DNA: TGTGCCAGCAGCCGACGACTAGCGGGAGGGGGAGAGCAGTACTTC

J: TRBJ1-5
size: -
V: TRBV5-8
D: -
length: 12
CDR3: CASSSFSQPQHF
DNA: TGTGCCAGCAGCTCGTTCAGTCAGCCCCAGCATTTT

J: TRBJ2-2
size: -
V: TRBV19
D: -
length: 16
CDR3: CASRSSTGLATGELFF
DNA: TGTGCCAGTAGATCTTCTACAGGGTTGGCCACCGGGGAGCTGTTTTTT

J: TRBJ1-2
size: -
V: TRBV6-5
D: TRBD1
length: 15
CDR3: CASSYENRGGYGYTF
DNA: TGTGCCAGCAGTTACGAAAACAGGGGCGGCTATGGCTACACCTTC

J: TRBJ2-2
size: -
V: TRBV7-3
D: -
length: 15
CDR3: CASSLTRVNTGELFF
DNA: TGTGCCAGCAGCTTGACTAGGGTTAACACCGGGGAGCTGTTTTTT

J: TRBJ2-1
size: -
V: TRBV5-1
D: TRBD2
length: 16
CDR3: CASSSGPGLGNNEQFF
DNA: TGCGCCAGCAGCTCGGGACCGGGACTAGGAAACAATGAGCAGTTCTTC

J: TRBJ1-1
size: -
V: TRBV27
D: TRBD1
length: 13
CDR3: CASRRQGGTEAFF
DNA: TGTGCCAGCAGGCGACAGGGTGGAACTGAAGCTTTCTTT

J: TRBJ1-1
size: -
V: TRBV15
D: -
length: 13
CDR3: CATSRDLNTEAFF
DNA: TGTGCCACCAGCAGAGATCTGAACACTGAAGCTTTCTTT

J: TRBJ2-3
size: -
V: TRBV7-3
D: -
length: 14
CDR3: CASSLTGLGDTQYF
DNA: TGTGCCAGCAGTCTCACTGGCCTTGGGGATACGCAGTATTTT

J: TRBJ1-4
size: few
V: TRBV25-1
D: -
length: 16
CDR3: CASSEWGGSANEKLFF
DNA: TGTGCCAGCAGTGAATGGGGGGGCAGCGCTAATGAAAAACTGTTTTTT

J: TRBJ2-5
size: -
V: TRBV6-5
D: TRBD2
length: 16
CDR3: CASSYDEGGLSETQYF
DNA: TGTGCCAGCAGTTACGATGAGGGAGGGCTCTCGGAGACCCAGTACTTC

J: TRBJ1-1
size: -
V: TRBV19
D: -
length: 16
CDR3: CASSMGRGGVNTEAFF
DNA: TGTGCCAGTAGTATGGGGAGGGGGGGTGTGAACACTGAAGCTTTCTTT

J: TRBJ1-6
size: -
V: TRBV7-3
D: TRBD1
length: 14
CDR3: CASSRGDSNSPLHF
DNA: TGTGCCAGCAGCCGTGGGGACAGTAATTCACCCCTCCACTTT

J: TRBJ2-7
size: -
V: TRBV20-1
D: -
length: 11
CDR3: CSAKRGYEQYF
DNA: TGCAGTGCTAAGAGGGGGTACGAGCAGTACTTC

J: TRBJ1-2
size: once
V: TRBV19
D: TRBD1
length: 18
CDR3: CASSSTGTGGAYGYGYTF
DNA: TGTGCCAGTAGTAGCACCGGGACAGGGGGCGCGTATGGATATGGCTACACCTTC

J: TRBJ1-5
size: -
V: TRBV19
D: TRBD1
length: 15
CDR3: CTSRPRGTDNQPQHF
DNA: TGTACCAGTAGGCCGAGAGGGACAGACAATCAGCCCCAGCATTTT

J: TRBJ1-5
size: -
V: TRBV5-8
D: -
length: 14
CDR3: CASSPTLQPHGLDF
DNA: TGTGCCAGCAGCCCAACTCTCCAGCCGCATGGGTTGGATTTT

J: TRBJ1-1
size: -
V: TRBV19
D: -
length: 12
CDR3: CATATSITEAFF
DNA: TGTGCCACCGCGACCAGCATCACTGAAGCTTTCTTT

J: TRBJ1-4
size: -
V: TRBV15
D: -
length: 16
CDR3: CATSRLKPAANEKLFF
DNA: TGTGCCACCAGCCGACTTAAGCCGGCGGCTAATGAAAAACTGTTTTTT

J: TRBJ1-1
size: -
V: TRBV6-5
D: -
length: 14
CDR3: CASRTVVRNTEAFF
DNA: TGTGCCAGCAGGACCGTGGTGCGGAACACTGAAGCTTTCTTT